Below are 26 T cell receptor beta chains sequenced from a single sample in a study of cytomegalovirus exposure and HLA in healthy donors. Primers included in the PCR were 60 Vbeta and 13 Jbeta primers. Sequenced by immunoSEQ multiplex PCR; TCRdb stores in-frame clones only, minus some. The profile covers 90,000 to 150,000 clones, with around three quarters appearing a single time and less than 4% taken by the ten largest. Specimen: PBMCs. The source of these receptors is a woman aged 25 to 45 in good health and CMV-seropositive.

CDR3 region: CASSDASRLARSYNEQFF. DNA for the CDR3: TGCGCCAGCAGTGATGCCTCGCGGCTAGCTCGCTCCTACAATGAGCAGTTCTTC. The V and J genes are TRBV10-1 and TRBJ2-1; a weak D match, TRBD2 (5 bases). Germline lookup yields CDR1 WNHNN and CDR2 SYGVQD (reference sequence). V was clipped by 3 bases and J by 0 bases, with 18 bases between them. This CDR3 contains 18 residues.

The CDR3 region has the DNA TGTGCCACCAGCAGAGCCGCTTGGCGGGGGGATGCCTACAATGAGCAGTTCTTC. It encodes CATSRAAWRGDAYNEQFF. The rearrangement uses TRBV15 and TRBJ2-1, with 8 bases identical to TRBD2. V trimming: 1 base; J trimming: 2 bases; junction bases outside the gene matches: 10. The CDR3 spans 18 residues. From germline, CDR1 is LNHNV and CDR2 YYDKDF (reference sequence).

J is TRBJ1-6 and V is TRBV30, with a possible D match to TRBD1 (5 bases). The CDR3 runs 14 residues. Trimming cost V 5 bases and J 5 bases, with 13 bases left between them. CDR1 and CDR2 (germline): GTSNPN, SVGIG (reference sequence). CDR3 loop: CAWQRGTDNSPLHF. For the CDR3, the DNA is TGTGCCTGGCAACGCGGGACGGATAATTCACCCCTCCACTTT.

The rearrangement uses TRBV7-3 and TRBJ1-2; D remains ambiguous. Trimming left V 5 bases short and J 3 bases short, with 22 bases between. Germline loops: CDR1 SGHTA, CDR2 FQGTGA. The CDR3 covers 17 residues. The CDR3 DNA follows: TGTGCCAGCAGCCTACCGGAGAGAGGGTCGGTTGACTATGGCTACACCTTC. Translating gives CASSLPERGSVDYGYTF.

This chain connects TRBV7-2 to TRBJ2-1; tentatively, D is TRBD1 (5 bases). The CDR3 sequence is 16 residues long. Between the trimmed V and J ends, which lost 2 bases and 2 bases, there was a span of 13 bases. CDR1 and CDR2 from the germline V gene are SGHTA and FQGNSA. The CDR3 sequence: CASSLWVSGTYNEQFF. CDR3 sequence (DNA): TGTGCCAGCAGCTTATGGGTTTCAGGGACCTACAATGAGCAGTTCTTC.

This chain uses TRBV5-4 with TRBJ2-1; the D gene is possibly TRBD1 (5 bases). The CDR3 is 15 amino acids. Germline V gene lookup returns CDR1 SGHNT and CDR2 YYREEE (reference sequence). V was pared by 2 bases and J by 0 bases, with 9 bases between. As DNA, the CDR3 is TGTGCCAGCAGCTTTGGCAGGGTCTCCTACAATGAGCAGTTCTTC. Protein sequence: CASSFGRVSYNEQFF.

V and J are TRBV7-6 and TRBJ2-3; the D gene is possibly TRBD2 (6 bases). Looked up from germline, CDR1 is SGHVS and CDR2 is FNYEAQ. The CDR3 is 14 amino acids. V was shortened by 3 bases and J by 1 base, with 8 bases between the two germline ends. CDR3 protein: CASSFSGGTDTQYF. The CDR3 DNA reads as TGTGCCAGCAGCTTTAGCGGAGGCACAGATACGCAGTATTTT. The variable domain in full, with the rest retrieved from reference TRBV7-6 and TRBJ2-3, is GAGVSQSPRYKVTKRGQDVALRCDPISGHVSLYWYRQALGQGPEFLTYFNYEAQQDKSGLPNDRFSAERPEGSISTLTIQRTEQRDSAMYRCASSFSGGTDTQYFGPGTRLTVL.

The CDR3 DNA sequence: TGCGCCAGCAGCCAAGACTCCAGCGGGCGCCGGTACGAGCAGTACTTC. Translated, it gives CASSQDSSGRRYEQYF. The chain employs TRBV4-3 and TRBJ2-7; D possibly corresponds to TRBD2 (6 bases). CDR1 and CDR2 (germline): LGHNA, YSLEER. Trimming took 0 bases from V and 4 from J, leaving 16 bases between them. There are 16 residues in the CDR3.

The chain employs TRBV30 and TRBJ1-6, with 8 bases identical to TRBD1. Germline values: CDR1 GTSNPN, CDR2 SVGIG (reference sequence). This CDR3 is 15 amino acids long. Trimming cost V 2 bases and J 9 bases; bases outside gene matches: 9. Here the CDR3 DNA reads TGTGCCTGGAGTTGGGCAGGGGGCTTGGGTTCACCCCTCCACTTT. It encodes CAWSWAGGLGSPLHF.

This chain uses TRBV5-4 with TRBJ1-3, with D perhaps matching TRBD1 (5 bases). CDR1 is SGHNT and CDR2 is YYREEE in the germline V gene (reference sequence). Trimming pared 4 bases from V and 0 bases from J, leaving 17 bases between. The CDR3 consists of 17 residues. The CDR3 DNA reads TGTGCCAGCAGCCAGGGCGGACCGAAACTCTCTGGAAACACCATATATTTT. The encoded protein is CASSQGGPKLSGNTIYF.

The rearrangement uses TRBV6-1 and TRBJ2-7; D not certain. Trimming pared 2 bases from V and 0 bases from J, leaving 11 bases between. Germline V lookup: CDR1 MNHNS, CDR2 SASEGT. CDR3 size: 15 residues. DNA for the CDR3: TGTGCCAGCAGTGAAAGGAGTGTTGGCTCCTACGAGCAGTACTTC. Translating it yields CASSERSVGSYEQYF.

The CDR3 coding sequence is TGTGCCAGCAGTGAAGAAGGGGGCGGTAATTCACCCCTCCACTTT. Translation gives CASSEEGGGNSPLHF. V is TRBV6-1 and J is TRBJ1-6, with 7 nucleotides matching TRBD1. The V segment lost 1 base and the J segment 6 bases; nucleotides outside the gene matches: 3. The CDR3 sequence is 15 residues long. Germline assignment: CDR1 MNHNS and CDR2 SASEGT.

The chain recombines TRBV5-6 with TRBJ2-5; D gene unclear. This CDR3 is built from 14 residues. Germline V gene lookup returns CDR1 SGHDT and CDR2 YYEEEE. Between the trimmed V and J ends, which lost 0 bases and 1 base, there was a span of 7 bases. The CDR3 is CASSLVSVQETQYF. The CDR3 DNA reads TGTGCCAGCAGCTTGGTGAGTGTCCAAGAGACCCAGTACTTC. Full variable domain (missing parts from reference TRBV5-6 and TRBJ2-5): DAGVTQSPTHLIKTRGQQVTLRCSPKSGHDTVSWYQQALGQGPQFIFQYYEEEERQRGNFPDRFSGHQFPNYSSELNVNALLLGDSALYLCASSLVSVQETQYFGPGTRLLVL.

The chain joins TRBV5-6 to TRBJ2-7; D is ambiguous. CDR3 size: 13 residues. V lost 0 bases and J 0 bases, leaving 4 bases between the germline ends. Germline CDR1 SGHDT, CDR2 YYEEEE. This CDR3 reads CASSLGSSYEQYF. CDR3 bases: TGTGCCAGCAGCTTGGGCAGCTCCTACGAGCAGTACTTC. The complete variable domain, with remaining parts taken from reference TRBV5-6 and TRBJ2-7, reads DAGVTQSPTHLIKTRGQQVTLRCSPKSGHDTVSWYQQALGQGPQFIFQYYEEEERQRGNFPDRFSGHQFPNYSSELNVNALLLGDSALYLCASSLGSSYEQYFGPGTRLTVT.

The chain combines TRBV28 with TRBJ2-3, with a possible D match to TRBD2 (6 bases). This CDR3 is 15 amino acids long. The germline gives CDR1 MDHEN, CDR2 SYDVKM. Trimming removed 5 bases from V and 1 base from J, with 13 bases in between. The CDR3 loop reads CASSGRWEGTDTQYF. Here the CDR3 DNA reads TGTGCCAGCAGTGGCCGATGGGAGGGCACAGATACGCAGTATTTT.

V gene TRBV6-1 combines with J gene TRBJ2-1; 11 positions match TRBD2. V dropped 7 bases and J dropped 6; count of bases not matched to a gene: 5. The CDR3 totals 14 residues. CDR1 is MNHNS and CDR2 is SASEGT in the germline V gene. CDR3 nucleotide sequence: TGTGCCAGCACCGATAGCGGGGGGGCCAATGAGCAGTTCTTC. Encoded protein: CASTDSGGANEQFF.

This clone was picked up one time. The rearrangement links TRBV7-6 to TRBJ2-7, with 8 bases identical to TRBD1. From germline, CDR1 is SGHVS and CDR2 FNYEAQ. The CDR3 consists of 15 residues. V lost 1 base, J lost 7 bases, and 9 bases stayed unmatched. CDR3 sequence: CASSLEGQGAGEQYF. The CDR3 DNA sequence: TGTGCCAGCAGCTTAGAAGGTCAGGGGGCTGGGGAGCAGTACTTC.

The chain joins TRBV28 to TRBJ1-1; D unclear. CDR3 size: 13 residues. Trimming stripped 2 bases from V and 3 bases from J, with 7 bases between. In germline, CDR1 is MDHEN, CDR2 SYDVKM. CDR3 DNA sequence: TGTGCCAGCAGTTTAAACGGGTACACTGAAGCTTTCTTT. Its translation: CASSLNGYTEAFF.

The rearrangement uses TRBV6-1 and TRBJ2-5; no clear D gene. The CDR3 sequence is 14 residues long. Per the germline V gene, CDR1 is MNHNS and CDR2 is SASEGT. V lost 2 bases, J lost 5 bases, and 12 bases lay in between. The CDR3 reads CASSESVQRETQYF. The CDR3 nucleotides are TGTGCCAGCAGTGAATCGGTGCAGAGGGAGACCCAGTACTTC.

The gene calls are TRBV5-4 and TRBJ1-1, with D maybe TRBD1 (6 bases). This CDR3 region has 15 residues. Trimming shortened V by 2 bases and J by 1 base, and 12 bases separated the two germline ends. From germline, CDR1 is SGHNT and CDR2 YYREEE (reference sequence). The CDR3 DNA reads TGTGCCAGCAGCTTACCGGACAGACAGAACACTGAAGCTTTCTTT. Its protein is CASSLPDRQNTEAFF.

The chain uses TRBV14 and TRBJ2-7; D might be TRBD2 (5 bases). CDR1 and CDR2 (germline): SGHDN, FVKESK. Trimming stripped 1 base from V and 2 bases from J, with 12 bases between. The CDR3 sequence is 15 residues long. The CDR3 DNA reads as TGTGCCAGCAGCCAAGTGAGGGTCTCAGCCTACGAGCAGTACTTC. The encoded protein is CASSQVRVSAYEQYF.

V gene TRBV6-6 combines with J gene TRBJ2-1, with a tentative D call TRBD2 (5 bases). This CDR3 is built from 12 residues. In germline, CDR1 is MNHNY, CDR2 SVGAGI (reference sequence). The V gene lost 6 bases and the J gene lost 5 bases, with 8 bases spanning the gap. The CDR3: CASSPGDNEQFF. The CDR3 DNA follows: TGTGCCAGCAGCCCCGGGGACAATGAGCAGTTCTTC.

CDR3 in amino acids: CASSFSQGAGNAPVNYGYTF. The CDR3, as DNA: TGCGCCAGCAGCTTTTCACAGGGGGCGGGTAATGCCCCTGTAAACTATGGCTACACCTTC. This sequence joins TRBV5-1 and TRBJ1-2; 9 bases line up with TRBD1. The V segment lost 2 bases and the J segment 2 bases; nucleotides outside the gene matches: 19. Germline-derived CDR1 and CDR2 are SGHRS and YFSETQ. This CDR3 comprises 20 residues.

The chain uses TRBV27 and TRBJ1-2; 9 bases are a match to TRBD1. CDR1 is MNHEY and CDR2 is SMNVEV in the germline V gene (reference sequence). The CDR3 consists of 13 residues. The trim removed 4 bases at V and 8 bases at J, leaving 5 bases unmatched. CDR3 protein: CASSSRQGGGYTF. Written as DNA, the CDR3 is TGTGCCAGCAGTTCTCGACAGGGGGGAGGCTACACCTTC.

Only one count was recorded for this clone. The V call is TRBV5-4, the J call TRBJ2-7, with 7 positions matching TRBD1. The CDR3 consists of 17 residues. Losses at the gene ends were 5 bases for V and 2 bases for J; bases not matched to a gene: 16. Germline assignment: CDR1 SGHNT and CDR2 YYREEE (reference sequence). The DNA of the CDR3 is TGTGCCAGCAGTAACAGGGGAAGTTTTTTCTTACCCTACGAGCAGTACTTC. Encoded protein: CASSNRGSFFLPYEQYF.

The V and J genes are TRBV6-5 and TRBJ2-2; D may be TRBD2 (5 bases). With 8 bases removed from V and 4 bases from J, the gap between germline ends came to 11 bases. Per germline, CDR1 MNHEY and CDR2 SVGAGI. The CDR3 spans 13 residues. CDR3 coding DNA: TGTGCCAGCCGGGATAGTGTCACCGGGGAGCTGTTTTTT. It specifies CASRDSVTGELFF.